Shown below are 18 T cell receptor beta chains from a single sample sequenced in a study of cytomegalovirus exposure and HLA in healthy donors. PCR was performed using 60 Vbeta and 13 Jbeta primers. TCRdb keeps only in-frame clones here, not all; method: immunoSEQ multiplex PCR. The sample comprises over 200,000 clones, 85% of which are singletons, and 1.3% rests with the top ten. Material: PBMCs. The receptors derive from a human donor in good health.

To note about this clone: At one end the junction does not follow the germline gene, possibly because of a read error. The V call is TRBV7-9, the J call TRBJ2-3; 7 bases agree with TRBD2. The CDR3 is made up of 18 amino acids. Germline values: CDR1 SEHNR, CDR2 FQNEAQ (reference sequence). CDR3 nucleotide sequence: TGTTCCAGCAGCTTATATCTTCGGGTTGGGGGGAGGGCCGATACGCAGTATTTT. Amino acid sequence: CSSSLYLRVGGRADTQYF.

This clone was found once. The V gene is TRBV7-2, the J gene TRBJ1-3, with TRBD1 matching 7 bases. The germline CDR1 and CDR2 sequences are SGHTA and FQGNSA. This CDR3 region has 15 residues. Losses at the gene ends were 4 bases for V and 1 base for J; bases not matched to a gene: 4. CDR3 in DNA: TGTGCCAGCAGCTCATCGACAGGGTCTGGAAACACCATATATTTT. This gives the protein CASSSSTGSGNTIYF.

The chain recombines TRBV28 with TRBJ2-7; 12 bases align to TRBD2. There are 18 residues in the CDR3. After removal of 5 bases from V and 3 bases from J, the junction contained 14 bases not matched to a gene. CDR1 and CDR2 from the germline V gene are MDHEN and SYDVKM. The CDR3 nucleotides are TGTGCCAGCAGTATTTGGGCTAGCGGGAGGGTCTCCAGCTACGAGCAGTACTTC. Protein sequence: CASSIWASGRVSSYEQYF.

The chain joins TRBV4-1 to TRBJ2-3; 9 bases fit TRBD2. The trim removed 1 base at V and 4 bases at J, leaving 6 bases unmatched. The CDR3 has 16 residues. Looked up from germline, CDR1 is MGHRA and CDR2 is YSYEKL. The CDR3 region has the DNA TGCGCCAGCAGCCAAGTAGGTAGCGGGAGTTCAGATACGCAGTATTTT. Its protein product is CASSQVGSGSSDTQYF.

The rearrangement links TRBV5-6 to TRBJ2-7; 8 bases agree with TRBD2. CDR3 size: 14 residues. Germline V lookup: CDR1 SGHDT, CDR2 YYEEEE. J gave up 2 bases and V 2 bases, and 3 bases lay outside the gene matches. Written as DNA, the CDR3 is TGTGCCAGCAGCTTAGCGGGAGCCCCCTACGAGCAGTACTTC. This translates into CASSLAGAPYEQYF.

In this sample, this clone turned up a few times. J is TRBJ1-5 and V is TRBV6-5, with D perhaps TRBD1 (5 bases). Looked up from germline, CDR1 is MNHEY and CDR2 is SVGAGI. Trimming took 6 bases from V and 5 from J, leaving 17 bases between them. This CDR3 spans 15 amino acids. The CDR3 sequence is CASSSRLGPHQPQHF. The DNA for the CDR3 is TGTGCCAGCAGCTCCAGGTTGGGGCCTCATCAGCCCCAGCATTTT.

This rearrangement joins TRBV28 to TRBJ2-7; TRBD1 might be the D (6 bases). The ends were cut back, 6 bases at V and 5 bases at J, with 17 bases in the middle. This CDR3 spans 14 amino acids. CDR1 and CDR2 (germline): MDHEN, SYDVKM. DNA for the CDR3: TGTGCCAGCAGGAACTACAGGGAGTCAAACGAGCAGTACTTC. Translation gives CASRNYRESNEQYF. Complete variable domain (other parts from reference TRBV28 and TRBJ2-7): DVKVTQSSRYLVKRTGEKVFLECVQDMDHENMFWYRQDPGLGLRLIYFSYDVKMKEKGDIPEGYSVSREKKERFSLILESASTNQTSMYLCASRNYRESNEQYFGPGTRLTVT.

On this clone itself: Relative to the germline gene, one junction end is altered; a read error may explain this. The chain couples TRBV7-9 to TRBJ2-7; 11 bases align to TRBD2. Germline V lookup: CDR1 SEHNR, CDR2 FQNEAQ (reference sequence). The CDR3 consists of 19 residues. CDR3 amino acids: CSSSSSTGMGLAETYEQYF. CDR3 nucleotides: TGTTCCAGCAGCTCTTCGACAGGCATGGGACTAGCGGAAACCTACGAGCAGTACTTC.

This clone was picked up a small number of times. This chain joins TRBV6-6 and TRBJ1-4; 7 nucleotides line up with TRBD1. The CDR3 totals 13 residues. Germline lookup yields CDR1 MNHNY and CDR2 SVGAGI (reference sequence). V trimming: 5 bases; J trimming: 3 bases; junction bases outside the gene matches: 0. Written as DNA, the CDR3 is TGTGCCAGCAGTCAGGGGGCTAATGAAAAACTGTTTTTT. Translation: CASSQGANEKLFF.

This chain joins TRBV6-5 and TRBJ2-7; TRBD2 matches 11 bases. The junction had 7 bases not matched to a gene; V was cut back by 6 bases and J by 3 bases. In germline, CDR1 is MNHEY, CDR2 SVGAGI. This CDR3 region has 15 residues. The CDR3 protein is CASRPTSGRIYEQYF. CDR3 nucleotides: TGTGCCAGCAGGCCAACTAGCGGGAGAATCTACGAGCAGTACTTC.

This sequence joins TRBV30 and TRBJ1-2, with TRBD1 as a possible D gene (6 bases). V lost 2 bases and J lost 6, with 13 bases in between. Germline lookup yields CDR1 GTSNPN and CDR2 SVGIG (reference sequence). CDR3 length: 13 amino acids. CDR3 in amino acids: CAWSKQGVDGYTF. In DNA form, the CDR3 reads TGTGCCTGGAGTAAACAGGGAGTCGATGGCTACACCTTC.

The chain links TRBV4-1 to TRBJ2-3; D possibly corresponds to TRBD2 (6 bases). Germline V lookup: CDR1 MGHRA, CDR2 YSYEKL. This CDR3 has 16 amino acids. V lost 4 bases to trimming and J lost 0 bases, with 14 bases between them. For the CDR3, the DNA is TGCGCCAGCAGCCCACCCCGGGGGACGAGCACAGATACGCAGTATTTT. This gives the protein CASSPPRGTSTDTQYF.

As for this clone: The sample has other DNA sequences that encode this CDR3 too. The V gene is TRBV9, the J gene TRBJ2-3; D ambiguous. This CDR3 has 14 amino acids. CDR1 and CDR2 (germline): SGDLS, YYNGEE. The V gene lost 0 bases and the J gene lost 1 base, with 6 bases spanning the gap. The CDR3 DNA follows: TGTGCCAGCAGCGTAGGGGCAGGCACAGATACGCAGTATTTT. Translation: CASSVGAGTDTQYF.

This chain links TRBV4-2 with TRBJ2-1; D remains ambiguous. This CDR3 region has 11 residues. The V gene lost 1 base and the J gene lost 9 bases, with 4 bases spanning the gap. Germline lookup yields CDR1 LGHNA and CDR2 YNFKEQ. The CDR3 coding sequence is TGTGCCAGCAGCCAAGTCGGTGAGCAGTTCTTC. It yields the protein CASSQVGEQFF.

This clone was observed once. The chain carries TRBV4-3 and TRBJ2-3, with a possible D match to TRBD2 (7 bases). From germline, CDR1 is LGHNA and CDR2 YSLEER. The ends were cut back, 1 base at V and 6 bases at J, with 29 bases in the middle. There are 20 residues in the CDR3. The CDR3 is CASSQGGGGQGGLSSDTQYF. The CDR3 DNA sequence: TGCGCCAGCAGCCAAGGGGGAGGGGGGCAAGGCGGCCTTAGTTCGGATACGCAGTATTTT.

CDR3 coding DNA: TGTGCCAGCACGTTTTGGCAGGGCAATCAGCCCCAGCATTTT. Protein: CASTFWQGNQPQHF. J is TRBJ1-5 and V is TRBV6-5; D remains unclear. V lost 7 bases and J 2 bases, leaving 12 bases between the germline ends. The CDR3 is 14 residues long. Per the germline V gene, CDR1 is MNHEY and CDR2 is SVGAGI.

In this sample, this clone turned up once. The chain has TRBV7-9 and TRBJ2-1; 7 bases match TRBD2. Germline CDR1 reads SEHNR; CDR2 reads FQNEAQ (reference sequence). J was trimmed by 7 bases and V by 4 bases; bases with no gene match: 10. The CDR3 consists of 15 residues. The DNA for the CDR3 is TGTGCCAGCAGCTCGCCGGCGGGAGAATGGAATGAGCAGTTCTTC. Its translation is CASSSPAGEWNEQFF.

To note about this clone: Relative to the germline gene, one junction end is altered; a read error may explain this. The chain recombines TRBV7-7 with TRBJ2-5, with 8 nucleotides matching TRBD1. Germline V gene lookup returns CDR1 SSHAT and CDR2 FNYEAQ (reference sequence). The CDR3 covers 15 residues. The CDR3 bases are TGTGCTAGCAGCTTAACAGGGGGTCACCAAGAGACCCAGTACTTC. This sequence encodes CASSLTGGHQETQYF.